This TCR beta chain stems from a study of T-cell memory formation after mild COVID-19. Broader study findings: There was no confirmation that second-wave clones peaking on day 37 were SARS-CoV-2 specific. Some SARS-CoV-2-responding clones were already detected in memory before infection. The main location of contracting CD4+ clones was CM and EM, and that of contracting CD8+ clones was EMRA.

Deletions cut 6 bases from V and 3 bases from J, with 5 bases between. From germline, CDR1 is LGHNA and CDR2 YSLEER. The CDR3 runs 12 residues. It was 5'RACE with constant-segment primers that produced the TCR alpha and TCR beta cDNA libraries, which carried sample barcodes and UMIs. TCRdb re-called the 5' RACE reads through MiXCR, storing one row per CDR3 protein. The data contain around 390,000 distinct CDR3 sequences, approximately 16% of them seen just once; the ten biggest clones take up around a fifth. In its sample, this clonotype was seen many times. Its antigen remains unknown. This chain connects TRBV4-3 to TRBJ2-2, with D possibly TRBD2 on 5 matching bases. The clonotype originates from a man between 18 and 29 years old who had mild COVID-19 (a few samples of this study predate the infection). Cell type and time point are not known. The sequencing input was PBMCs or a T cell subset sorted from them (not recorded which). CDR3 DNA: TGCGCCAGCAGGGACTACACCGGGGAGCTGTTTTTT. This gives the protein CASRDYTGELFF.